The 16 T cell receptor beta chains below come from one sample, sequenced in a study of T cells after yellow fever vaccination (dated by TCRdb to between 2017 and 2020). Preparation of the library involved 5' RACE. Reads for this sample came from an Illumina HiSeq 2500. TCRdb redid the processing of the public reads, applying fastp at Q25 and MiXCR, and retained in-frame beta chains. Each entry merges the rows of one CDR3 protein and shows their most common DNA and genes. Across this sample there are roughly 170,000 distinct CDR3 sequences, with approximately 6.2% seen only once. The top ten clonotypes cover 2.9% of the sample. The sample's treatment or condition, from its label and the paper: live attenuated yellow fever vaccine strain. Sequences were derived from CD4+ T cells sorted from PBMCs, sampled on the day of the first yellow fever vaccination. The receptor source for this set is a man younger than 30 who received the YFV17D yellow fever vaccine.

The table lists this clonotype with many counts. The V call is TRBV15, the J call TRBJ2-5; D gene unclear. Germline V gene data show CDR1 as LNHNV and CDR2 as YYDKDF (reference sequence). Trimming shortened V by 0 bases and J by 5 bases, and 4 bases separated the two germline ends. This CDR3 is built from 12 residues. The CDR3 loop reads CATSRDRETQYF. For the CDR3, the DNA is TGTGCCACCAGCAGAGATAGGGAGACCCAGTACTTC.

This clonotype was observed many times. This chain connects TRBV28 to TRBJ1-4, with 7 positions matching TRBD1. The CDR3 consists of 17 residues. Germline V gene data show CDR1 as MDHEN and CDR2 as SYDVKM. V was clipped by 6 bases and J by 5 bases; unmatched bases: 15. Here the CDR3 reads CASRPPLQGRVNEKLFF. The CDR3 nucleotides are TGTGCCAGCAGACCACCCTTACAGGGGCGGGTGAATGAAAAACTGTTTTTT.

The chain has TRBV7-8 and TRBJ2-5; 11 bases align to TRBD2. Germline CDR1 reads SGHVS; CDR2 reads FQNEAQ. The junction had 14 bases not matched to a gene; V was cut back by 6 bases and J by 2 bases. The CDR3 extends over 18 amino acids. The CDR3 here is CASSPLRSLAGGQETQYF. The CDR3 nucleotides read TGTGCCAGCAGTCCACTTCGGTCCTTAGCGGGGGGGCAAGAGACCCAGTACTTC.

The chain joins TRBV4-3 to TRBJ2-6, with unresolved D. The V and J ends lost 3 bases and 4 bases respectively, with 13 bases between them. Germline-derived CDR1 and CDR2 are LGHNA and YSLEER. The CDR3 sequence is 16 residues long. CDR3 in DNA: TGCGCCAGCAGCCAGGCCAGGCGTTCCGGGGCCAACGTCCTGACTTTC. It encodes CASSQARRSGANVLTF.

This clonotype occurred a few times. The chain couples TRBV5-5 to TRBJ1-6; TRBD1 is a possible D gene (6 bases). CDR1 and CDR2 (germline): SGHKS, YYEKEE (reference sequence). This CDR3 is built from 16 residues. Between the trimmed V and J ends, which lost 4 bases and 8 bases, there was a span of 19 bases. CDR3 sequence (DNA): TGTGCCAGCAGCATCGACGGACAGTTATTCTATTCACCCCTCCACTTT. Amino acid sequence: CASSIDGQLFYSPLHF.

The chain recombines TRBV24-1 with TRBJ1-4, with a tentative D call TRBD1 (5 bases). Trimming removed 2 bases at V and 8 bases at J, with 14 bases between. CDR3 length equals 15 residues. The germline V gene encodes CDR1 KGHDR and CDR2 SFDVKD. The CDR3 region has the DNA TGTGCCACCAGTGATTCTTCGGTGGGGGGAGAAAAACTGTTTTTT. It specifies CATSDSSVGGEKLFF.

This clonotype was seen ten or more times. The chain uses TRBV6-5 and TRBJ1-2; maybe TRBD1 (5 bases). The germline V gene has CDR1 MNHEY and CDR2 SVGAGI. The CDR3 has 12 amino acids. The V gene lost 4 bases and the J gene lost 7 bases, with 10 bases spanning the gap. CDR3 sequence (DNA): TGTGCCAGCAGTTCGTTTGGGGGTGGCTACACCTTC. Encoded protein: CASSSFGGGYTF.

A few counts support this clonotype. V usage is TRBV3-1 and J usage is TRBJ2-3; no clear D gene. CDR3 length: 11 amino acids. V dropped 8 bases and J dropped 4 bases, with 7 bases sitting between them. The germline V gene has CDR1 LGHDT and CDR2 YNNKEL (reference sequence). This CDR3 reads CASRSADTQYF. The CDR3 DNA is TGTGCCAGCCGTTCGGCAGATACGCAGTATTTT.

The V and J genes are TRBV4-1 and TRBJ2-5; D is unresolved. The CDR3 is 15 amino acids. Trimming cost V 4 bases and J 2 bases, with 14 bases left between them. From germline, CDR1 is MGHRA and CDR2 YSYEKL. This chain's CDR3 is CASSRLPSLQETQYF. CDR3 DNA sequence: TGCGCCAGCAGCCGCCTCCCGAGCCTACAAGAGACCCAGTACTTC.

V gene TRBV20-1 combines with J gene TRBJ2-5, with 11 bases fitting TRBD2. V shed 4 bases, J shed 0 bases, and the junction held 13 bases outside the gene matches. Germline CDR1 reads DFQATT; CDR2 reads SNEGSKA (reference sequence). The CDR3 totals 18 residues. Here the CDR3 DNA reads TGCAGTGCTATGGTTTCGAGACTAGCGGGGAAGTACCAAGAGACCCAGTACTTC. This encodes CSAMVSRLAGKYQETQYF.

V and J are TRBV5-1 and TRBJ2-1, with TRBD2 matching over 8 bases. Germline V CDR1 and CDR2: SGHRS, YFSETQ. This CDR3 has 15 amino acids. With 0 bases clipped from V and 6 bases from J, the junction kept 5 bases outside the gene matches. The CDR3 coding sequence is TGCGCCAGCAGCTTGGATCGGGCGGGAGGCAATGAGCAGTTCTTC. This encodes CASSLDRAGGNEQFF. Complete variable domain (other parts from reference TRBV5-1 and TRBJ2-1): KAGVTQTPRYLIKTRGQQVTLSCSPISGHRSVSWYQQTPGQGLQFLFEYFSETQRNKGNFPGRFSGRQFSNSRSEMNVSTLELGDSALYLCASSLDRAGGNEQFFGPGTRLTVL.

The rearrangement uses TRBV6-2 or TRBV6-3 and TRBJ1-5; the D gene is possibly TRBD1 (6 bases). V lost 2 bases and J lost 1, with 12 bases in between. This CDR3 is built from 16 residues. Germline V gene lookup returns CDR1 MNHEY and CDR2 SVGEGT. This CDR3 reads CASSYGWGASNQPQHF. CDR3 coding DNA: TGTGCCAGCAGTTACGGGTGGGGGGCGAGCAATCAGCCCCAGCATTTT.

This clonotype was observed many times. CDR3 sequence (DNA): TGTGCCAGCAGCGCCCGGGACGGGGGGCCGGAAAAACTGTTTTTT. This translates into CASSARDGGPEKLFF. The chain has TRBV9 and TRBJ1-4, with D possibly TRBD1 on 6 matching bases. Germline CDR1 reads SGDLS; CDR2 reads YYNGEE. Trimming cost V 3 bases and J 8 bases, with 17 bases left between them. There are 15 residues in the CDR3. The full variable domain, its missing parts supplied by reference TRBV9 and TRBJ1-4, is DSGVTQTPKHLITATGQRVTLRCSPRSGDLSVYWYQQSLDQGLQFLIQYYNGEERAKGNILERFSAQQFPDLHSELNLSSLELGDSALYFCASSARDGGPEKLFFGSGTQLSVL.

This clonotype has ten or more counts. The chain recombines TRBV6-1 with TRBJ1-5; 10 positions match TRBD1. The CDR3 is made up of 13 amino acids. Germline V lookup: CDR1 MNHNS, CDR2 SASEGT. The ends lost 6 bases at V and 7 bases at J; junction bases unmatched: 3. The CDR3 protein is CASRRTGGQPQHF. The DNA for the CDR3 is TGTGCCAGCAGACGGACAGGGGGACAGCCCCAGCATTTT.

This clonotype has more than one count but fewer than ten. The chain links TRBV5-6 to TRBJ2-5, with TRBD2 identical over 9 bases. The CDR3 sequence is 15 residues long. Per the germline V gene, CDR1 is SGHDT and CDR2 is YYEEEE. Germline trimming cut 0 bases from V and 7 bases from J; bases unmatched to any gene: 7. CDR3 sequence: CASSLGLAGLLTQYF. The CDR3 DNA reads TGTGCCAGCAGCTTGGGGCTAGCGGGGCTTTTGACCCAGTACTTC.

This clonotype was found a few times. CDR3 DNA: TGCGCCAGCAGCCTGGGACAGGGGCCGATCTCCTACAATGAGCAGTTCTTC. Translation gives CASSLGQGPISYNEQFF. The genes are TRBV5-1 and TRBJ2-1, with TRBD1 identical over 10 bases. Germline V lookup: CDR1 SGHRS, CDR2 YFSETQ. The length of the CDR3 is 17 residues. Germline trimming cut 4 bases from V and 0 bases from J; bases unmatched to any gene: 7.